A single sample is the source of the 11 T cell receptor beta chains below, sequenced in a study of cytomegalovirus exposure and HLA in healthy donors. A multiplex PCR was run with 60 Vbeta primers and 13 Jbeta primers. Clones were sequenced by immunoSEQ multiplex PCR, and TCRdb holds only the in-frame ones, with some missing. The sample data list about 200,000 clones. Sequencing was performed on PBMCs. Receptors were obtained from a boy aged 5-17 years in good health and CMV-seronegative.

This chain uses TRBV28 with TRBJ2-1; 7 bases line up with TRBD2. This CDR3 comprises 16 residues. Germline-derived CDR1 and CDR2 are MDHEN and SYDVKM. The ends lost 6 bases at V and 0 bases at J; junction bases unmatched: 8. The CDR3 nucleotides read TGTGCCAGCAGACAAAGCGGGGATAGCTCCTACAATGAGCAGTTCTTC. This encodes CASRQSGDSSYNEQFF.

The chain recombines TRBV7-2 with TRBJ1-1; D is ambiguous. This CDR3 is 14 amino acids long. Germline V gene data show CDR1 as SGHTA and CDR2 as FQGNSA. With 5 bases removed from V and 1 base from J, the gap between germline ends came to 11 bases. In nucleotides, the CDR3 is TGTGCCAGCAGCCACGGGAATCCGAACACTGAAGCTTTCTTT. This gives the protein CASSHGNPNTEAFF.

The chain uses TRBV4-1 and TRBJ2-2; no reliable D call. The germline CDR1 and CDR2 sequences are MGHRA and YSYEKL. The CDR3 runs to 14 residues. The ends were cut back, 0 bases at V and 4 bases at J, with 6 bases in the middle. CDR3 amino acids: CASSQERGTGELFF. For the CDR3, the DNA is TGCGCCAGCAGCCAAGAAAGAGGCACCGGGGAGCTGTTTTTT.

This chain links TRBV9 with TRBJ1-2, with D perhaps matching TRBD1 (6 bases). Germline values: CDR1 SGDLS, CDR2 YYNGEE. With 3 bases removed from V and 6 bases from J, the gap between germline ends came to 12 bases. The CDR3 loop spans 13 amino acids. The CDR3 DNA is TGTGCCAGCAGCGCCAGAGACAGGCATGGCTACACCTTC. This codes for CASSARDRHGYTF.

The chain is built from TRBV5-1 and TRBJ1-2; perhaps TRBD1 as D (6 bases). Germline-derived CDR1 and CDR2 are SGHRS and YFSETQ. The CDR3 has 18 amino acids. V was clipped by 4 bases and J by 2 bases, with 24 bases between them. The CDR3 bases are TGCGCCAGCAGCCCCCAAATGGGAGGGGGGGCCGAGAACTATGGCTACACCTTC. Amino acid sequence: CASSPQMGGGAENYGYTF.

This chain connects TRBV4-1 to TRBJ2-1; TRBD1 matches 7 bases. Germline V CDR1 and CDR2: MGHRA, YSYEKL. The CDR3 spans 15 residues. J lost 7 bases, V lost 4 bases, and 10 bases had no gene match. The CDR3 coding sequence is TGCGCCAGCAGCCGGGACAGAGGGAACTGGAATGAGCAGTTCTTC. Its protein is CASSRDRGNWNEQFF.

The chain uses TRBV7-8 and TRBJ2-5, with 7 bases matching TRBD2. V was clipped by 0 bases and J by 3 bases; unmatched bases: 13. Germline CDR1 SGHVS, CDR2 FQNEAQ. The CDR3 length is 18 residues. Here the CDR3 reads CASSLARSGVAREETQYF. CDR3 DNA: TGTGCCAGCAGCTTAGCGCGGAGCGGGGTGGCTCGAGAAGAGACCCAGTACTTC.

This chain joins TRBV6-6 and TRBJ1-3, with 7 bases aligning to TRBD1. Germline-derived CDR1 and CDR2 are MNHNY and SVGAGI (reference sequence). Unmatched junction bases numbered 7, after V lost 7 bases and J lost 1 base. The CDR3 sequence is 15 residues long. As DNA, the CDR3 is TGTGCCAGCATTACAGACAGGGTATCTGGAAACACCATATATTTT. Encoded protein: CASITDRVSGNTIYF.

V gene TRBV2 combines with J gene TRBJ2-5, with no clear D. The DNA end is more similar to TRBJ2-7, so the J call may be wrong. This CDR3 has 15 amino acids. Germline V gene data show CDR1 as SNHLY and CDR2 as FYNNEI. As DNA, the CDR3 is TGTGCCAGCATCCGTACAGAGACCAGCTCCTACGAGCAGTACTTC. The encoded protein is CASIRTETSSYEQYF.

The V and J genes are TRBV13 and TRBJ1-2; tentatively, D is TRBD1 (5 bases). The germline V and J ends were trimmed by 5 bases and 8 bases, with 12 bases remaining between them. CDR1 and CDR2 (germline): PRHDT, FYEKMQ (reference sequence). This CDR3 contains 12 residues. The CDR3: CASSAPEGGYTF. The CDR3 nucleotides are TGTGCCAGCAGCGCCCCGGAGGGGGGCTACACCTTC.

The J gene is TRBJ1-2, the V gene TRBV4-3, with D maybe TRBD1 (6 bases). Germline V gene data show CDR1 as LGHNA and CDR2 as YSLEER. Trimming stripped 1 base from V and 6 bases from J, with 9 bases between. There are 13 residues in the CDR3. The CDR3 spells CASSQGQADGYTF. The CDR3 coding sequence is TGCGCCAGCAGCCAAGGACAGGCCGATGGCTACACCTTC.